These 20 T cell receptor beta chains share one sample of origin, sequenced in a study of blood T cell repertoires in COVID-19. Measured with immunoSEQ multiplex PCR; TCRdb has only the in-frame clones, and not every one. The sample has about 230,000 clones, over 75% seen once; the top ten hold about 8%. Sequenced: peripheral blood. Receptor source: a woman at least 80 years old with acute or convalescent COVID-19.

This sequence joins TRBV6-5 and TRBJ2-7; 8 bases agree with TRBD1. Germline trimming cut 2 bases from V and 7 bases from J; bases unmatched to any gene: 7. CDR3 length: 14 amino acids. The germline CDR1 and CDR2 sequences are MNHEY and SVGAGI. CDR3 residues: CASSYADRAREQYF. The CDR3 DNA follows: TGTGCCAGCAGTTACGCGGACAGGGCAAGGGAGCAGTACTTC.

The chain is built from TRBV4-1 and TRBJ2-5, with TRBD2 identical over 12 bases. Unmatched junction bases numbered 8, after V lost 2 bases and J lost 7 bases. Germline CDR1 and CDR2: MGHRA and YSYEKL. The CDR3 has 16 amino acids. CDR3 coding DNA: TGCGCCAGCAGCCAAACTAGCGGGAGGTCCCACGGGACCCAGTACTTC. Translation gives CASSQTSGRSHGTQYF.

The chain uses TRBV6-5 and TRBJ1-4; TRBD1 aligns across 11 bases. V lost 5 bases, J lost 6 bases, and 2 bases stayed unmatched. This CDR3 spans 14 amino acids. Germline CDR1 is MNHEY and CDR2 is SVGAGI. The DNA of the CDR3 is TGTGCCAGCAGTAGGGACAGGGGGGATGAAAAACTGTTTTTT. This encodes CASSRDRGDEKLFF.

The chain recombines TRBV9 with TRBJ1-2; 11 nucleotides match TRBD1. Germline V gene lookup returns CDR1 SGDLS and CDR2 YYNGEE. The trim removed 3 bases at V and 6 bases at J, leaving 7 bases unmatched. This CDR3 has 15 amino acids. The CDR3 spells CASSGTGQGADGYTF. In DNA, the CDR3 is TGTGCCAGCAGCGGGACTGGACAGGGGGCCGATGGCTACACCTTC. The full variable domain, in which reference TRBV9 and TRBJ1-2 provide the parts outside the CDR3, is DSGVTQTPKHLITATGQRVTLRCSPRSGDLSVYWYQQSLDQGLQFLIQYYNGEERAKGNILERFSAQQFPDLHSELNLSSLELGDSALYFCASSGTGQGADGYTFGSGTRLTVV.

The CDR3 reads CASSLDRLYNEQFF. Written as DNA, the CDR3 is TGTGCCAGCAGCTTAGATCGACTGTACAATGAGCAGTTCTTC. The chain has TRBV11-3 and TRBJ2-1; D call uncertain. Germline V lookup: CDR1 SGHNT, CDR2 YENEEA. The germline V and J ends were trimmed by 0 bases and 4 bases, with 7 bases remaining between them. CDR3 length equals 14 residues.

The chain carries TRBV6-2 or TRBV6-3 and TRBJ1-6; weak D call: TRBD1 (6 bases). The length of the CDR3 is 15 residues. The germline V gene encodes CDR1 MNHEY and CDR2 SVGEGT. The V and J ends lost 6 bases and 10 bases respectively, with 19 bases between them. In nucleotides, the CDR3 is TGTGCCAGCAGCATCCGAGGGGGGGCGCGATCACCCCTCCACTTT. It yields the protein CASSIRGGARSPLHF.

CDR3 coding DNA: TGTGCCAGCGAGTTTACACTTGGACAGAGGGAGACCCAGTACTTC. Amino acid sequence: CASEFTLGQRETQYF. This chain uses TRBV2 with TRBJ2-5, with D possibly TRBD1 on 6 matching bases. Trimming took off 8 bases at V and 5 bases at J, with 21 bases between the two ends. The CDR3 covers 15 residues. Germline V gene sequence: CDR1 SNHLY, CDR2 FYNNEI.

This clone showed up just a few times. The chain couples TRBV4-2 to TRBJ2-7, with D possibly TRBD2 on 6 matching bases. Germline V gene sequence: CDR1 LGHNA, CDR2 YNFKEQ. The CDR3 extends over 14 amino acids. V lost 2 bases and J 0 bases, leaving 8 bases between the germline ends. The CDR3 coding sequence is TGTGCCAGCAGCCAAACGGGAGACTCCTACGAGCAGTACTTC. This sequence encodes CASSQTGDSYEQYF.

This rearrangement joins TRBV7-6 to TRBJ2-5, with 7 nucleotides matching TRBD2. Per germline, CDR1 SGHVS and CDR2 FNYEAQ. The length of the CDR3 is 15 residues. V was clipped by 5 bases and J by 1 base; unmatched bases: 7. This CDR3 reads CASSTRTRAQETQYF. The CDR3 coding sequence is TGTGCCAGCAGCACCCGGACTAGGGCCCAAGAGACCCAGTACTTC.

CDR3 amino acids: CASSAGSGYTF. In DNA form, the CDR3 reads TGTGCCAGCAGTGCGGGTAGCGGCTACACCTTC. V is TRBV12-3 or TRBV12-4 and J is TRBJ1-2; D is uncertain. Trimming removed 5 bases from V and 8 bases from J, with 9 bases in between. This CDR3 is built from 11 residues.

The gene calls are TRBV10-1 and TRBJ1-5; D ambiguous. The CDR3 runs 14 residues. Germline V gives CDR1 WNHNN, CDR2 SYGVQD (reference sequence). The ends were cut back, 5 bases at V and 2 bases at J, with 10 bases in the middle. The CDR3 spells CASSPGLGNQPQHF. CDR3 bases: TGCGCCAGCAGTCCCGGTCTGGGCAATCAGCCCCAGCATTTT.

This sequence joins TRBV27 and TRBJ2-7; D unresolved. Per germline, CDR1 MNHEY and CDR2 SMNVEV (reference sequence). V lost 5 bases and J 0 bases, leaving 5 bases between the germline ends. The CDR3 totals 12 residues. The chain's CDR3 is CASSPHSYEQYF. DNA for the CDR3: TGTGCCAGCAGTCCACACTCCTACGAGCAGTACTTC.

The chain is built from TRBV11-3 and TRBJ2-1; 9 nucleotides align to TRBD2. Per the germline V gene, CDR1 is SGHNT and CDR2 is YENEEA. The CDR3 has 17 residues. The V segment lost 2 bases and the J segment 1 base; nucleotides outside the gene matches: 6. The CDR3 nucleotides read TGTGCCAGCAGCTTAATCGGCGGGGGGGCATCCTACAATGAGCAGTTCTTC. It translates to CASSLIGGGASYNEQFF.

CDR3 bases: TGTGCTTCACTGTACTCTGGGGCCAACGTCCTGACTTTC. It codes for CASLYSGANVLTF. The chain carries TRBV2 and TRBJ2-6; unclear D gene. This CDR3 is 13 amino acids long. Germline V gene sequence: CDR1 SNHLY, CDR2 FYNNEI.

The chain uses TRBV23-1 and TRBJ1-5, with 7 bases aligning to TRBD1. TRBV23-1 is classed as an ORF, of uncertain function. V dropped 1 base and J dropped 0; count of bases not matched to a gene: 3. The CDR3 is 16 amino acids. CDR3 in DNA: TGCGCCAGCAGTCAATGCACAGGGGATAGCAATCAGCCCCAGCATTTT. Protein sequence: CASSQCTGDSNQPQHF.

The chain couples TRBV4-1 to TRBJ2-5, with D perhaps TRBD2 (5 bases). Germline CDR1 MGHRA, CDR2 YSYEKL. This CDR3 contains 12 residues. With 1 base removed from V and 9 bases from J, the gap between germline ends came to 9 bases. The CDR3 sequence: CASSQAFGAQYF. The CDR3 DNA follows: TGCGCCAGCAGCCAAGCGTTCGGGGCCCAGTACTTC.

The chain employs TRBV29-1 and TRBJ2-3, with D hard to call. V lost 0 bases, J lost 3 bases, and 13 bases lay in between. Germline CDR1 is SQVTM and CDR2 is ANQGSEA. This CDR3 is built from 15 residues. CDR3 in DNA: TGCAGCGTTGAAGATCTTGGGCCGAAGACAGATACGCAGTATTTT. It encodes CSVEDLGPKTDTQYF.

V and J are TRBV30 and TRBJ2-3; TRBD1 matches at 9 bases. The CDR3 spans 14 residues. Germline assignment: CDR1 GTSNPN and CDR2 SVGIG (reference sequence). V lost 5 bases and J lost 3; bases outside the gene matches: 6. CDR3 DNA sequence: TGTGCCTGGGGGACAGGGCAGGGGACAGATACGCAGTATTTT. It is translated as CAWGTGQGTDTQYF.

The chain combines TRBV11-3 with TRBJ2-1, with D possibly being TRBD1 (6 bases). V shed 5 bases and J shed 7 bases, with 18 bases lying between them. The length of the CDR3 is 15 residues. CDR1 and CDR2 (germline): SGHNT, YENEEA. The CDR3 region is CASSRAGTNKNEQFF. The CDR3, as DNA: TGTGCCAGCAGCCGAGCTGGGACAAACAAGAATGAGCAGTTCTTC.

The DNA for the CDR3 is TGTGCCAGCTCACAGAGACAGGGATATAGCAATCAGCCCCAGCATTTT. It translates to CASSQRQGYSNQPQHF. The chain carries TRBV18 and TRBJ1-5; 7 positions agree with TRBD1. V lost 4 bases and J lost 0; bases outside the gene matches: 6. CDR3 length equals 16 residues. Per germline, CDR1 KGHSH and CDR2 LQKENI.